These 26 T cell receptor beta chains originate from one sample sequenced in a study of OX40 agonist ivuxolimab in advanced cancers. Generated by immunoSEQ multiplex PCR, the TCRdb table keeps only in-frame clones and is missing some. The profile covers tens of thousands of clones, with 81% appearing a single time and over 1.1% taken by the ten largest. This sample comprised CD4+ or CD8+ T cells sorted from blood, obtained in a trial of the OX40 agonist ivuxolimab. These receptors came from an adult with an advanced solid tumor such as melanoma, head and neck, liver or kidney cancer.

The J gene is TRBJ1-4, the V gene TRBV30, with 7 bases lining up with TRBD1. Germline assignment: CDR1 GTSNPN and CDR2 SVGIG (reference sequence). Trimming removed 2 bases from V and 7 bases from J; junction bases left unmatched: 7. This CDR3 region has 14 residues. The DNA for the CDR3 is TGTGCCTGGAGTTCTGGGACAGCGTTTGAAAAACTGTTTTTT. Amino acids: CAWSSGTAFEKLFF. Drawing the rest from reference TRBV30 and TRBJ1-4, the complete variable domain is SQTIHQWPATLVQPVGSPLSLECTVEGTSNPNLYWYRQAAGRGLQLLFYSVGIGQISSEVPQNLSASRPQDRQFILSSKKLLLSDSGFYLCAWSSGTAFEKLFFGSGTQLSVL.

This clone was picked up a small number of times. The chain has TRBV14 and TRBJ1-6; TRBD1 matches at 8 bases. The J segment lost 9 bases and the V segment lost 7 bases, leaving 8 bases of the junction unmatched. The CDR3 contains 14 residues. Germline loops: CDR1 SGHDN, CDR2 FVKESK. The CDR3 region is CASNPIDRGSPLHF. The CDR3 coding sequence is TGTGCCAGCAACCCTATCGACAGGGGTTCACCCCTCCACTTT.

The chain carries TRBV19 and TRBJ1-2, with TRBD1 identical over 9 bases. V lost 7 bases to trimming and J lost 5 bases; unmatched junction nucleotides: 8. Germline V gene lookup returns CDR1 LNHDA and CDR2 SQIVND (reference sequence). The CDR3 has 14 amino acids. The CDR3 region has the DNA TGTGCCAGTACCCGGGACAGGGATAGATATGGCTACACCTTC. It codes for CASTRDRDRYGYTF. The full variable domain, rest sourced from reference TRBV19 and TRBJ1-2, is DGGITQSPKYLFRKEGQNVTLSCEQNLNHDAMYWYRQDPGQGLRLIYYSQIVNDFQKGDIAEGYSVSREKKESFPLTVTSAQKNPTAFYLCASTRDRDRYGYTFGSGTRLTVV.

The chain is built from TRBV5-5 and TRBJ2-5; D possibly uses TRBD1 or TRBD2 (6 bases each). V was cut by 4 bases and J by 5 bases, with 12 bases left in between. Germline lookup yields CDR1 SGHKS and CDR2 YYEKEE (reference sequence). The CDR3 totals 13 residues. The CDR3 protein is CASSLTGRETQYF. The CDR3 bases are TGTGCCAGCAGCCTCACAGGGAGGGAGACCCAGTACTTC.

This rearrangement joins TRBV5-1 to TRBJ1-2, with 7 bases identical to TRBD1. The CDR3 totals 14 residues. J gave up 0 bases and V 4 bases, and 3 bases lay outside the gene matches. Germline loops: CDR1 SGHRS, CDR2 YFSETQ. CDR3 residues: CASSGGQPNYGYTF. The CDR3 DNA follows: TGCGCCAGCAGCGGGGGACAGCCTAACTATGGCTACACCTTC.

The V and J genes are TRBV7-9 and TRBJ2-3; D is uncertain. The CDR3 has 13 amino acids. Per germline, CDR1 SEHNR and CDR2 FQNEAQ (reference sequence). V was shortened by 1 base and J by 0 bases, with 2 bases between the two germline ends. The CDR3 sequence: CASSLGSTDTQYF. Written as DNA, the CDR3 is TGTGCCAGCAGCTTAGGCAGCACAGATACGCAGTATTTT.

V usage is TRBV28 and J usage is TRBJ2-5, with TRBD2 identical over 10 bases. Germline trimming cut 5 bases from V and 4 bases from J; bases unmatched to any gene: 10. CDR3 size: 16 residues. CDR1 MDHEN and CDR2 SYDVKM come from the germline V gene. CDR3 region: CASSASLAGEGETQYF. In DNA form, the CDR3 reads TGTGCCAGCAGTGCCAGCCTAGCGGGAGAGGGAGAGACCCAGTACTTC.

In nucleotides, the CDR3 is TGTGCCAGTAATTCCGACAGGGCCCAGCCCCAGCATTTT. It codes for CASNSDRAQPQHF. The chain couples TRBV19 to TRBJ1-5, with 7 bases lining up with TRBD1. Germline CDR1 reads LNHDA; CDR2 reads SQIVND (reference sequence). The CDR3 has 13 residues. With 7 bases clipped from V and 7 bases from J, the junction kept 7 bases outside the gene matches.

This chain connects TRBV2 to TRBJ1-1; TRBD1 matches at 7 bases. The germline gives CDR1 SNHLY, CDR2 FYNNEI. This CDR3 is 13 amino acids long. Trimming at V came to 6 bases and at J to 5 bases, leaving 6 bases not matched to a gene. This CDR3 reads CASRGTVGTEAFF. For the CDR3, the DNA is TGTGCCAGCAGGGGGACAGTGGGAACTGAAGCTTTCTTT.

V and J are TRBV7-2 and TRBJ2-5; D remains unclear. V shed 0 bases and J shed 5 bases, with 7 bases lying between them. Germline V gene lookup returns CDR1 SGHTA and CDR2 FQGNSA. The CDR3 totals 13 residues. Here the CDR3 reads CASSLAGRETQYF. The CDR3 DNA is TGTGCCAGCAGCTTAGCAGGGCGCGAGACCCAGTACTTC.

This rearrangement joins TRBV5-4 to TRBJ2-5; D remains unclear. The germline V gene encodes CDR1 SGHNT and CDR2 YYREEE (reference sequence). This CDR3 contains 13 residues. V lost 0 bases and J lost 0, with 3 bases in between. CDR3 nucleotide sequence: TGTGCCAGCAGCTTGGGCAACCAAGAGACCCAGTACTTC. Residues: CASSLGNQETQYF.

This rearrangement joins TRBV18 to TRBJ1-1; D is ambiguous. The length of the CDR3 is 13 residues. Trimming shortened V by 6 bases and J by 2 bases, and 10 bases separated the two germline ends. CDR1 and CDR2 (germline): KGHSH, LQKENI. The CDR3 loop is CASSQKGNTEAFF. The DNA for the CDR3 is TGTGCCAGCTCCCAAAAGGGAAACACTGAAGCTTTCTTT.

J is TRBJ2-7 and V is TRBV7-6; D possibly corresponds to TRBD2 (6 bases). Germline CDR1 SGHVS, CDR2 FNYEAQ. The CDR3 sequence is 15 residues long. Trimming left V 1 base short and J 3 bases short, with 13 bases between. Written as DNA, the CDR3 is TGTGCCAGCAGCTTAGATAATAGCGGAGTCTACGAGCAGTACTTC. Its translation is CASSLDNSGVYEQYF.

This chain joins TRBV27 and TRBJ2-2, with TRBD1 as a possible D gene (6 bases). This CDR3 is 13 amino acids long. Trimming took off 10 bases at V and 4 bases at J, with 13 bases between the two ends. Germline V gene data show CDR1 as MNHEY and CDR2 as SMNVEV (reference sequence). The CDR3 coding sequence is TGTGCCACGTCCCAGGGGCGCACCGGGGAGCTGTTTTTT. Residues: CATSQGRTGELFF.

The chain links TRBV10-1 to TRBJ1-1, with D possibly TRBD1 on 6 matching bases. The CDR3 extends over 13 amino acids. The germline CDR1 and CDR2 sequences are WNHNN and SYGVQD (reference sequence). V lost 7 bases, J lost 5 bases, and 14 bases lay in between. The CDR3 spells CASKPGRGTEAFF. CDR3 bases: TGCGCCAGCAAACCAGGGAGGGGGACTGAAGCTTTCTTT.

The chain combines TRBV29-1 with TRBJ1-5; 7 nucleotides line up with TRBD1. V lost 4 bases to trimming and J lost 1 base; unmatched junction nucleotides: 4. The CDR3 is 14 amino acids. Germline CDR1 reads SQVTM; CDR2 reads ANQGSEA. The CDR3 sequence is CSVVEGASNQPQHF. The DNA for the CDR3 is TGCAGCGTTGTGGAGGGGGCGAGCAATCAGCCCCAGCATTTT.

The chain combines TRBV11-2 with TRBJ2-7; D remains ambiguous. The V and J ends lost 5 bases and 2 bases respectively, with 10 bases between them. The CDR3 is 13 amino acids. From germline, CDR1 is SGHAT and CDR2 FQNNGV. The CDR3 nucleotides are TGTGCCAGCAGCCCAAACCGGGCCTACGAGCAGTACTTC. Residues: CASSPNRAYEQYF.

The chain joins TRBV18 to TRBJ2-7, with 10 bases aligning to TRBD1. The CDR3 runs 15 residues. Germline CDR1 KGHSH, CDR2 LQKENI. J gave up 2 bases and V 6 bases, and 7 bases lay outside the gene matches. CDR3 DNA: TGTGCCAGCTCTCAGGGACAGGGGAACCCCTACGAGCAGTACTTC. This sequence encodes CASSQGQGNPYEQYF.

The chain links TRBV4-1 to TRBJ1-1, with D perhaps matching TRBD1 (5 bases). The CDR3 is 18 amino acids. CDR1 and CDR2 (germline): MGHRA, YSYEKL. V was clipped by 1 base and J by 2 bases, with 20 bases between them. Here the CDR3 DNA reads TGCGCCAGCAGCCAAGCGGTTTTACCGGGACTTCCTAACACTGAAGCTTTCTTT. Translating gives CASSQAVLPGLPNTEAFF.

The chain couples TRBV14 to TRBJ1-3; D is perhaps TRBD1 (5 bases). In germline, CDR1 is SGHDN, CDR2 FVKESK. The CDR3 has 16 amino acids. Deletions cut 1 base from V and 0 bases from J, with 10 bases between. CDR3 loop: CASSQGQPSSGNTIYF. The CDR3 DNA sequence: TGTGCCAGCAGCCAAGGACAGCCGAGCTCTGGAAACACCATATATTTT.

In DNA form, the CDR3 reads TGTGCCAGCAGCTTGATGGGTAGAGGGGACGAGACCCAGTACTTC. It yields the protein CASSLMGRGDETQYF. This chain joins TRBV5-6 and TRBJ2-5, with D perhaps matching TRBD1 or TRBD2 (5 bases each). CDR3 length: 15 amino acids. Per germline, CDR1 SGHDT and CDR2 YYEEEE. V lost 1 base and J 5 bases, leaving 15 bases between the germline ends.

The rearrangement uses TRBV27 and TRBJ2-7; 7 nucleotides line up with TRBD2. The germline V gene encodes CDR1 MNHEY and CDR2 SMNVEV (reference sequence). With 3 bases clipped from V and 9 bases from J, the junction kept 8 bases outside the gene matches. The length of the CDR3 is 13 residues. The DNA for the CDR3 is TGTGCCAGCAGTTTTTCTAGCGGCGAAGCGCAGTACTTC. Amino acid sequence: CASSFSSGEAQYF.

Only one count was recorded for this clone. The chain employs TRBV5-1 and TRBJ2-3; D unclear. The V and J ends lost 4 bases and 4 bases respectively, with 7 bases between them. Germline V CDR1 and CDR2: SGHRS, YFSETQ. The CDR3 spans 12 residues. For the CDR3, the DNA is TGCGCCAGCAGCCAGAGCTCAGATACGCAGTATTTT. Encoded protein: CASSQSSDTQYF.

Points on this clone: The same CDR3 is also encoded by other DNA sequences in this sample. This chain connects TRBV7-2 to TRBJ2-5, with TRBD2 identical over 10 bases. The CDR3 has 16 amino acids. After removal of 1 base from V and 3 bases from J, the junction contained 5 bases not matched to a gene. From germline, CDR1 is SGHTA and CDR2 FQGNSA. The CDR3 bases are TGTGCCAGCAGCTTAGGATTCCTAGCGGGAGAAGAGACCCAGTACTTC. It codes for CASSLGFLAGEETQYF.

This clone was picked up one time. This chain joins TRBV7-9 and TRBJ1-2; D might be TRBD1 (5 bases). There are 12 residues in the CDR3. Germline CDR1 is SEHNR and CDR2 is FQNEAQ (reference sequence). Trimming shortened V by 5 bases and J by 7 bases, and 11 bases separated the two germline ends. The CDR3 sequence: CASSPGSGGYTF. The CDR3, as DNA: TGTGCCAGCAGCCCAGGGAGTGGTGGCTACACCTTC.

The V gene is TRBV6-5, the J gene TRBJ2-7; 10 nucleotides agree with TRBD2. J gave up 7 bases and V 4 bases, and 10 bases lay outside the gene matches. Germline lookup yields CDR1 MNHEY and CDR2 SVGAGI. The CDR3 runs 15 residues. Here the CDR3 reads CASSFTASGGHEQYF. In nucleotides, the CDR3 is TGTGCCAGCAGTTTTACGGCTAGCGGGGGCCATGAGCAGTACTTC.